Each of the 18 T cell receptor beta chains below was sequenced from the same sample in a study of T cells after yellow fever vaccination (dated by TCRdb to about 2019). Receptors were amplified or captured by 5' RACE. For sequencing, an Illumina HiSeq 2500 was employed. TCRdb trimmed public reads at Q25 via fastp, called clones via MiXCR and kept in-frame beta chains. Here each entry gathers all rows of one CDR3 protein and keeps the most common genes and DNA. This sample has 200,000 to 300,000 distinct CDR3 sequences in its table, and more than 6.5% of those were observed once. The ten largest account for around 1.1% of the sample. Taken with the paper, the label for treatment or condition translates to: live attenuated yellow fever vaccine strain. Sequencing used CD4+ T cells sorted from PBMCs, obtained on the day of the yellow fever booster vaccination. The receptors originated from a man aged 30-40 years who received the YFV17D yellow fever vaccine.

This clonotype showed up many times. The chain combines TRBV2 with TRBJ2-5; perhaps TRBD2 as D (6 bases). Between the trimmed V and J ends, which lost 7 bases and 2 bases, there was a span of 11 bases. The CDR3 contains 13 residues. Germline lookup yields CDR1 SNHLY and CDR2 FYNNEI. CDR3 DNA sequence: TGTGCCAGCACGCGGGATTGGCAAGAGACCCAGTACTTC. Translation: CASTRDWQETQYF.

This clonotype was observed a few times. This chain links TRBV10-2 with TRBJ2-3; TRBD1 might be the D (5 bases). Germline CDR1 and CDR2: WSHSY and SAAADI. There are 14 residues in the CDR3. The germline V and J ends were trimmed by 8 bases and 1 base, with 13 bases remaining between them. CDR3 sequence reads: CASLIQGGTDTQYF. The CDR3 DNA follows: TGCGCCAGCCTAATCCAGGGTGGCACAGATACGCAGTATTTT.

V gene TRBV30 combines with J gene TRBJ2-1; D gene uncertain. CDR3 length: 14 residues. Trimming shortened V by 0 bases and J by 6 bases, and 12 bases separated the two germline ends. Germline CDR1 and CDR2: GTSNPN and SVGIG (reference sequence). The CDR3 is CAWSVRVSGNEQFF. For the CDR3, the DNA is TGTGCCTGGAGTGTACGGGTATCAGGCAATGAGCAGTTCTTC.

There are many counts of this clonotype. This rearrangement joins TRBV20-1 to TRBJ2-2; TRBD2 matches at 7 bases. CDR1 DFQATT and CDR2 SNEGSKA come from the germline V gene (reference sequence). With V trimmed by 5 bases and J by 1 base, 7 bases remained unmatched. The CDR3 covers 15 residues. As DNA, the CDR3 is TGCAGTGCTCCAGGCGGGGGAAAGAACACCGGGGAGCTGTTTTTT. It yields the protein CSAPGGGKNTGELFF.

This clonotype has ten or more counts. The gene calls are TRBV20-1 and TRBJ2-7; maybe TRBD1 (6 bases). Germline V lookup: CDR1 DFQATT, CDR2 SNEGSKA (reference sequence). V lost 3 bases and J lost 2, with 14 bases in between. The CDR3 runs 14 residues. CDR3 sequence (DNA): TGCAGTGCTAGCCCCCCCGGGACAACCTACGAGCAGTACTTC. It specifies CSASPPGTTYEQYF.

This clonotype has only a few counts. The CDR3: CASKGTGVRGYTF. For the CDR3, the DNA is TGTGCCAGCAAAGGGACAGGCGTACGTGGCTACACCTTC. The chain has TRBV27 and TRBJ1-2; 8 nucleotides agree with TRBD1. Trimming took 7 bases from V and 7 from J; bases not matched to a gene: 8. The germline CDR1 and CDR2 sequences are MNHEY and SMNVEV (reference sequence). CDR3 length equals 13 residues.

This chain connects TRBV18 to TRBJ2-2, with 14 bases aligning to TRBD2. This CDR3 has 18 residues. V lost 2 bases and J lost 4; bases outside the gene matches: 6. The V gene's germline CDR1 is KGHSH and CDR2 LQKENI. The CDR3 sequence: CASSPWGLAGEGTGELFF. CDR3 DNA: TGTGCCAGCTCACCATGGGGACTAGCGGGAGAAGGCACCGGGGAGCTGTTTTTT.

This chain uses TRBV29-1 with TRBJ1-2; D gene uncertain. V lost 0 bases, J lost 6 bases, and 8 bases lay in between. Germline V gene lookup returns CDR1 SQVTM and CDR2 ANQGSEA. The CDR3 is made up of 12 amino acids. CDR3 amino acids: CSVEDLLDGYTF. CDR3 coding DNA: TGCAGCGTTGAAGATTTGCTCGATGGCTACACCTTC.

The table lists this clonotype with a few counts. The chain joins TRBV5-1 to TRBJ2-7; D gene ambiguous. Germline V gene sequence: CDR1 SGHRS, CDR2 YFSETQ. Trimming pared 0 bases from V and 3 bases from J, leaving 19 bases between. The CDR3 loop spans 17 amino acids. CDR3 region: CASSLAQRAKPNYEQYF. CDR3 nucleotide sequence: TGCGCCAGCAGCTTGGCCCAGCGAGCCAAACCGAACTACGAGCAGTACTTC.

This rearrangement joins TRBV19 to TRBJ2-1; possible D gene TRBD2, 6 bases. CDR3 size: 12 residues. CDR1 is LNHDA and CDR2 is SQIVND in the germline V gene (reference sequence). Trimming cost V 11 bases and J 1 base, with 9 bases left between them. The CDR3 here is CAPRESYNEQFF. The CDR3 DNA is TGTGCCCCCCGGGAGTCCTACAATGAGCAGTTCTTC. The complete variable domain, with remaining parts taken from reference TRBV19 and TRBJ2-1, reads DGGITQSPKYLFRKEGQNVTLSCEQNLNHDAMYWYRQDPGQGLRLIYYSQIVNDFQKGDIAEGYSVSREKKESFPLTVTSAQKNPTAFYLCAPRESYNEQFFGPGTRLTVL.

This clonotype was observed a handful of times. The rearrangement joins TRBV24-1 to TRBJ2-1; D possibly corresponds to TRBD2 (7 bases). CDR1 is KGHDR, CDR2 SFDVKD, per germline. The CDR3 has 12 residues. The CDR3: CAQRGGYNEQFF. The CDR3 region has the DNA TGTGCTCAAAGGGGGGGCTACAATGAGCAGTTCTTC.

The table lists this clonotype with a few counts. The chain couples TRBV11-2 to TRBJ1-5, with 7 positions matching TRBD1. Germline assignment: CDR1 SGHAT and CDR2 FQNNGV. The CDR3 length is 19 residues. The V gene end was trimmed by 0 bases and the J gene end by 1 base; junction bases not matched to a gene: 12. The CDR3 region is CASSLERAGGTRSNQPQHF. The CDR3 coding sequence is TGTGCCAGCAGCTTAGAGAGGGCAGGGGGGACCAGGAGCAATCAGCCCCAGCATTTT.

In this sample, this clonotype turned up a few times. The V and J genes are TRBV6-5 and TRBJ2-3; tentatively, D is TRBD1 (6 bases). CDR3 length equals 18 residues. Germline V gene data show CDR1 as MNHEY and CDR2 as SVGAGI. V was clipped by 0 bases and J by 2 bases, with 18 bases between them. The CDR3 loop is CASSYSKGAGTITDTQYF. The CDR3 DNA reads as TGTGCCAGCAGTTACTCGAAAGGGGCAGGGACAATCACAGATACGCAGTATTTT.

This clonotype was seen at least ten times. This chain uses TRBV12-3 or TRBV12-4 with TRBJ2-3; 8 nucleotides agree with TRBD1. This CDR3 has 14 amino acids. The J segment lost 8 bases and the V segment lost 7 bases, leaving 11 bases of the junction unmatched. This chain's CDR3 is CASTLGQGLVTQYF. The CDR3 DNA sequence: TGTGCCAGCACCCTCGGACAGGGCTTGGTTACGCAGTATTTT.

CDR3 in amino acids: CASSFGEDQPQHF. CDR3 DNA: TGTGCCAGCAGTTTTGGGGAAGATCAGCCCCAGCATTTT. The V gene is TRBV12-3 or TRBV12-4, the J gene TRBJ1-5; D not certain. V lost 3 bases, J lost 5 bases, and 8 bases lay in between. The CDR3 has 13 residues.

This clonotype has only a few counts. This chain connects TRBV29-1 to TRBJ2-2, with 9 bases aligning to TRBD1. Germline CDR1 and CDR2: SQVTM and ANQGSEA. This CDR3 comprises 15 residues. V shed 6 bases, J shed 7 bases, and the junction held 12 bases outside the gene matches. This CDR3 is CSVNEGTGWGGELFF. The CDR3 region has the DNA TGCAGCGTAAACGAAGGGACAGGGTGGGGCGGGGAGCTGTTTTTT.

The V gene is TRBV5-1, the J gene TRBJ1-1; 7 bases match TRBD1. Trimming took 1 base from V and 6 from J; bases not matched to a gene: 12. Germline V gene sequence: CDR1 SGHRS, CDR2 YFSETQ. This CDR3 is 16 amino acids long. The CDR3 loop is CASSLRQGGFAAEAFF. DNA for the CDR3: TGCGCCAGCAGCTTGCGTCAGGGGGGTTTTGCGGCTGAAGCTTTCTTT.

This sequence joins TRBV5-6 and TRBJ2-3; possible D gene TRBD2, 6 bases. CDR1 SGHDT and CDR2 YYEEEE come from the germline V gene. With 1 base removed from V and 1 base from J, the gap between germline ends came to 16 bases. The CDR3 runs to 17 residues. CDR3 sequence: CASSLRTSGAGTDTQYF. In nucleotides, the CDR3 is TGTGCCAGCAGCTTGAGAACGTCGGGAGCAGGCACAGATACGCAGTATTTT.